One and the same sample provided the 18 T cell receptor beta chains below, sequenced in a study of T-cell reconstitution after alpha-beta-depleted transplantation in children. Preparation of the TCRbeta library involved a method that used unique molecular identifiers. TCRdb processed the PCR reads anew with MiXCR; each CDR3 protein has one entry. Altogether some 240,000 distinct CDR3 sequences are present, approximately 12% being singletons, with the ten largest covering approximately 2.9%. The sequencing used PBMCs from the stem cell graft donor, collected from the stem cell graft. The receptor source for this set is a human donor who donated a stem cell graft to a child with acute lymphoblastic leukemia.

This clonotype has a count of ten or more. This chain joins TRBV7-9 and TRBJ2-5; D not resolved. The V end was cut by 0 bases, the J end by 2 bases, with 7 bases between. The CDR3 length is 14 residues. Per germline, CDR1 SEHNR and CDR2 FQNEAQ (reference sequence). This CDR3 is CASSLATRQETQYF. DNA for the CDR3: TGTGCCAGCAGCTTAGCGACCAGACAAGAGACCCAGTACTTC.

This clonotype was observed many times. The V gene is TRBV27, the J gene TRBJ2-7; either TRBD1 or TRBD2 may fit D (6 bases each). The V end was cut by 5 bases, the J end by 4 bases, with 12 bases between. In germline, CDR1 is MNHEY, CDR2 SMNVEV (reference sequence). The CDR3 is 13 amino acids. CDR3 nucleotide sequence: TGTGCCAGCAGTCCGAGGGGGAGGTACGAGCAGTACTTC. This translates into CASSPRGRYEQYF.

A word on this clonotype: A much bigger clone sits one base away, suggesting this may be a read error. V gene TRBV7-2 combines with J gene TRBJ2-5; no reliable D call. The V gene lost 4 bases and the J gene lost 4 bases, with 10 bases spanning the gap. The CDR3 has 13 residues. Germline values: CDR1 SGHTA, CDR2 FQGNSA. The CDR3 DNA reads as TGTGCCAGCAGCTCTGAGTTTGCAGAGACCCAGTACTTC. Translation: CASSSEFAETQYF.

This clonotype occurred many times. The chain uses TRBV9 and TRBJ2-1; D not resolved. Germline V lookup: CDR1 SGDLS, CDR2 YYNGEE. This CDR3 is 13 amino acids long. Deletions cut 3 bases from V and 3 bases from J, with 7 bases between. CDR3 loop: CASSESDYNEQFF. CDR3 DNA: TGTGCCAGCAGCGAGTCCGACTACAATGAGCAGTTCTTC. The entire variable domain, with the rest obtained from reference TRBV9 and TRBJ2-1, is as follows: DSGVTQTPKHLITATGQRVTLRCSPRSGDLSVYWYQQSLDQGLQFLIQYYNGEERAKGNILERFSAQQFPDLHSELNLSSLELGDSALYFCASSESDYNEQFFGPGTRLTVL.

Many counts were recorded for this clonotype. The CDR3 here is CASSFNAGTRQETQYF. In DNA form, the CDR3 reads TGTGCCAGCAGCTTTAATGCCGGGACTCGCCAAGAGACCCAGTACTTC. The chain has TRBV11-2 and TRBJ2-5; weak D call: TRBD2 (6 bases). Per the germline V gene, CDR1 is SGHAT and CDR2 is FQNNGV. This CDR3 contains 16 residues. V was clipped by 3 bases and J by 1 base, with 15 bases between them.

This clonotype was observed many times. The rearrangement joins TRBV20-1 to TRBJ1-1; no clear D. V lost 1 base to trimming and J lost 0 bases, with 9 bases between them. Germline V lookup: CDR1 DFQATT, CDR2 SNEGSKA (reference sequence). CDR3 length: 14 amino acids. The CDR3 region is CSARGAVMNTEAFF. In DNA form, the CDR3 reads TGCAGTGCTAGAGGCGCTGTCATGAACACTGAAGCTTTCTTT.

This clonotype occurred many times. This chain links TRBV20-1 with TRBJ2-1; possible D gene TRBD2, 5 bases. The germline gives CDR1 DFQATT, CDR2 SNEGSKA (reference sequence). V shed 6 bases and J shed 8 bases, with 11 bases lying between them. The CDR3 runs 11 residues. CDR3 DNA: TGCAGTGCGACCGAGGGCTATGAGCAGTTCTTC. This sequence encodes CSATEGYEQFF.

Regarding this clonotype: A read error may explain this, as a much larger clone is one base away. The chain is built from TRBV20-1 and TRBJ1-3; D is unresolved. Germline V gene lookup returns CDR1 DFQATT and CDR2 SNEGSKA (reference sequence). The CDR3 consists of 14 residues. The CDR3 spells CSPRDRRRINTIYF. Here the CDR3 DNA reads TGCAGTCCTAGAGATCGGAGGAGAATCAACACCATATATTTT.

The chain recombines TRBV7-9 with TRBJ2-5; D uncertain. V was cut by 2 bases and J by 4 bases, with 17 bases left in between. The CDR3 length is 16 residues. Germline-derived CDR1 and CDR2 are SEHNR and FQNEAQ (reference sequence). The chain's CDR3 is CASSLLPNPIGETQYF. CDR3 nucleotides: TGTGCCAGCAGCTTACTTCCGAACCCCATAGGAGAGACCCAGTACTTC.

The table lists this clonotype with many counts. The chain is built from TRBV21-1 and TRBJ2-1; the table's D call, TRBD1, was not checked against the DNA. TRBV21-1 is marked as a pseudogene. The CDR3 has 14 residues. The CDR3 nucleotides read TGTGCCATCTCCCGGTTTCGGCCCTACAATGAGCAGTTCTTC. Translation gives CAISRFRPYNEQFF.

This chain links TRBV27 with TRBJ1-1, with D perhaps TRBD1 (5 bases). The V and J ends lost 6 bases and 11 bases respectively, with 19 bases between them. Germline loops: CDR1 MNHEY, CDR2 SMNVEV (reference sequence). The CDR3 spans 13 residues. The CDR3 loop is CASSQRGGLSAFF. The CDR3 DNA reads as TGTGCCAGCAGCCAAAGGGGCGGACTTTCGGCTTTCTTT.

This clonotype was seen repeatedly, ten times or more. This rearrangement joins TRBV29-1 to TRBJ2-1; D might be TRBD2 (6 bases). V lost 0 bases and J lost 1, with 16 bases in between. Germline values: CDR1 SQVTM, CDR2 ANQGSEA. This CDR3 has 17 amino acids. The CDR3 region is CSVEDDMWRGSYNEQFF. CDR3 DNA sequence: TGCAGCGTTGAAGATGATATGTGGAGGGGTTCCTACAATGAGCAGTTCTTC.

This clonotype was counted many times. The chain is built from TRBV10-3 and TRBJ1-1, with D tentatively TRBD1 (6 bases). Germline V CDR1 and CDR2: ENHRY, SYGVKD. CDR3 size: 14 residues. V was pared by 6 bases and J by 0 bases, with 11 bases between. CDR3 DNA: TGTGCCATCAGGACAGGTCTCATGAACACTGAAGCTTTCTTT. Residues: CAIRTGLMNTEAFF.

This clonotype showed up many times. The gene calls are TRBV12-3 or TRBV12-4 and TRBJ1-2, with 8 bases lining up with TRBD1. The CDR3 sequence is 15 residues long. The V segment lost 5 bases and the J segment 0 bases; nucleotides outside the gene matches: 5. The CDR3 DNA reads as TGTGCCAGCAGTCGACAGGGGCTCTCTAACTATGGCTACACCTTC. Its protein is CASSRQGLSNYGYTF.

There are many counts of this clonotype. The chain links TRBV5-1 to TRBJ2-5; no definite D call. This CDR3 comprises 12 residues. Trimming shortened V by 4 bases and J by 1 base, and 5 bases separated the two germline ends. Germline assignment: CDR1 SGHRS and CDR2 YFSETQ. DNA for the CDR3: TGCGCCAGCAGCGCTACCCAAGAGACCCAGTACTTC. Its translation is CASSATQETQYF.

Turning to this clonotype: Compared with germline, one end of the junction differs, possibly owing to a read error. V gene TRBV12-3 or TRBV12-4 combines with J gene TRBJ2-4, with 10 positions matching TRBD2. The CDR3 consists of 19 residues. The CDR3: CARSISGRSPTLAKNIQYF. The CDR3 DNA follows: TGTGCCCGCAGTATTAGCGGGAGGTCACCAACCCTAGCCAAAAACATTCAGTACTTC.

The chain uses TRBV10-3 and TRBJ2-1, with 10 bases fitting TRBD2. This CDR3 contains 14 residues. Germline-derived CDR1 and CDR2 are ENHRY and SYGVKD. The ends lost 6 bases at V and 8 bases at J; junction bases unmatched: 7. CDR3 nucleotide sequence: TGTGCCATCAGGAGACTAGCGGGCAGTGATGAGCAGTTCTTC. It is translated as CAIRRLAGSDEQFF.

There are a few counts of this clonotype. V usage is TRBV11-2 and J usage is TRBJ2-6, with D tentatively TRBD1 (6 bases). The V and J ends lost 1 base and 0 bases respectively, with 13 bases between them. Germline V gene lookup returns CDR1 SGHAT and CDR2 FQNNGV. The CDR3 covers 18 residues. CDR3 amino acids: CASSLVGLTGSGANVLTF. CDR3 nucleotides: TGTGCCAGCAGCTTAGTGGGGCTGACAGGCTCTGGGGCCAACGTCCTGACTTTC.